This record concerns one T cell receptor beta chain sequence. Its cognate antigen is unknown. CDR1 is SGHRS and CDR2 is YFSETQ in the germline V gene. V shed 0 bases and J 6 bases; nucleotides not matched to a gene: 6. The CDR3 length is 15 residues. Molecular barcoding with unique molecular identifiers was used for the TCRbeta library. TCRdb re-analysed the PCR reads in MiXCR, keeping a single row per CDR3 protein. The table lists 700,000 to 950,000 distinct CDR3 sequences, 16% of them singletons. The sample is drawn from a study of T-cell reconstitution after alpha-beta-depleted transplantation in children. Findings and limits, study-wide: T-cell counts and diversity were attributed mostly to newly produced T cells one year after transplant. There were reportedly several hundred expanded graft clones from which alpha-beta T cells came about two months after transplant. Surviving recipient T cells and thymic progenitors accounted for the high day-60 TCRbeta diversity observed in some patients.

The receptor was derived from a male patient younger than 18 who had a stem cell transplant for acute lymphoblastic leukemia, so the T cells may come from the graft donor. Sequencing was performed on PBMCs, mostly from graft donor cells, taken 360 days after TCRalphabeta/CD19-depleted stem cell transplant. The gene calls are TRBV5-1 and TRBJ1-5; TRBD1 matches 7 bases. CDR3 bases: TGCGCCAGCAGCTTGGAGGGGGCGCAGAGTCAGCCCCAGCATTTT. Translating it yields CASSLEGAQSQPQHF. Drawing the rest from reference TRBV5-1 and TRBJ1-5, the complete variable domain is KAGVTQTPRYLIKTRGQQVTLSCSPISGHRSVSWYQQTPGQGLQFLFEYFSETQRNKGNFPGRFSGRQFSNSRSEMNVSTLELGDSALYLCASSLEGAQSQPQHFGDGTRLSIL.